This T cell receptor (beta chain) was sequenced in a study of cytomegalovirus exposure and HLA in healthy donors. From germline, CDR1 is LNHDA and CDR2 SQIVND (reference sequence). This CDR3 is built from 19 residues. V lost 1 base and J lost 0, with 18 bases in between. A word on this clone: Its target is unknown.

Study-wide results and limits: Generally TCR sequences proved uncommon, though certain public TCRs appeared in numerous donors. A later analysis, which compared TCR beta chains of equal frequency, found the HLA-associated ones more clonally expanded.

A multiplex PCR was run with 60 Vbeta primers and 13 Jbeta primers. The repertoire was sequenced with immunoSEQ multiplex PCR; TCRdb's copy has only in-frame clones and lacks some. The sample lists around 140,000 clones, 65% to 80% occurring once. The source material was PBMCs. The TCR originated in a male donor in good health and CMV-seropositive. The chain recombines TRBV19 with TRBJ2-2; TRBD1 is a possible D gene (5 bases). The CDR3, as DNA: TGTGCCAGTAGTATAGGCCGATCTAAGGGGAACGCGAACACCGGGGAGCTGTTTTTT. Its translation is CASSIGRSKGNANTGELFF.